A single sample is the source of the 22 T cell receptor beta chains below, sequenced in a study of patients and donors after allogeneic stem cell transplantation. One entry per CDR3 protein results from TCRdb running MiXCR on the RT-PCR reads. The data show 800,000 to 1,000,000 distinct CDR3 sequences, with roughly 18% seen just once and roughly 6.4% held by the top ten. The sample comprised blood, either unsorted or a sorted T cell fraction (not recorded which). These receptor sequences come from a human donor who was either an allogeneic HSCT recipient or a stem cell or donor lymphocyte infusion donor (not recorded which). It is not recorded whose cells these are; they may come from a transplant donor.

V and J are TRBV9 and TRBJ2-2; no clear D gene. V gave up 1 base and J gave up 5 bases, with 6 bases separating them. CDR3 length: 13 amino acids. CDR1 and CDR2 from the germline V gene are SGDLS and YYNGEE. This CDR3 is CASSVSRTGELFF. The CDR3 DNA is TGTGCCAGCAGCGTAAGCCGGACCGGGGAGCTGTTTTTT.

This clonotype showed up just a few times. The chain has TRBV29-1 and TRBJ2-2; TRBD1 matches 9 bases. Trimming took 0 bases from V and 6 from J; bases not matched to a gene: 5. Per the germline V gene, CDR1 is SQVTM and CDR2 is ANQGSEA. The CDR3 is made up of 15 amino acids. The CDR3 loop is CSVEDGTGQSGELFF. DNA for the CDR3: TGCAGCGTTGAAGACGGGACAGGGCAATCCGGGGAGCTGTTTTTT.

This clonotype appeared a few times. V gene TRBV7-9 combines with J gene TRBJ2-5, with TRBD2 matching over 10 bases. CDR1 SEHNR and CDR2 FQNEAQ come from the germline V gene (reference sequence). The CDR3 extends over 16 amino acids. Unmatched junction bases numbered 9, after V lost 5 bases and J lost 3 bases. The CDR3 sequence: CASSKTSGLSEETQYF. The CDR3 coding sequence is TGTGCCAGCAGCAAGACTAGCGGGCTGTCCGAAGAGACCCAGTACTTC. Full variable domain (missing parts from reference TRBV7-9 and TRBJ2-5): DTGVSQNPRHKITKRGQNVTFRCDPISEHNRLYWYRQTLGQGPEFLTYFQNEAQLEKSRLLSDRFSAERPKGSFSTLEIQRTEQGDSAMYLCASSKTSGLSEETQYFGPGTRLLVL.

The CDR3 spells CASSLLIGDYYNEQFF. As DNA, the CDR3 is TGTGCCAGCAGCCTCCTAATCGGGGACTACTACAATGAGCAGTTCTTC. This chain uses TRBV14 with TRBJ2-1; 7 nucleotides line up with TRBD2. V gave up 4 bases and J gave up 3 bases; unmatched junction bases: 9. The CDR3 is 16 amino acids. Germline-derived CDR1 and CDR2 are SGHDN and FVKESK.

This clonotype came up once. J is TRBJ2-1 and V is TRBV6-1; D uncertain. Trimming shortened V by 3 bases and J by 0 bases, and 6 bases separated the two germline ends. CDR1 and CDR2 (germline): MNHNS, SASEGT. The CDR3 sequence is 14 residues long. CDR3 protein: CASSEFGSYNEQFF. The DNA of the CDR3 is TGTGCCAGCAGTGAGTTTGGCTCCTACAATGAGCAGTTCTTC.

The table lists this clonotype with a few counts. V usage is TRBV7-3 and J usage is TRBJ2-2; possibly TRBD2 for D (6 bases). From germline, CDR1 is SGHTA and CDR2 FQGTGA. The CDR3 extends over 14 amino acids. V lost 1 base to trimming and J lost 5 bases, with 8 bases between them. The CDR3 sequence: CASSLREVTGELFF. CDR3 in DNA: TGTGCCAGCAGCTTAAGGGAGGTGACCGGGGAGCTGTTTTTT.

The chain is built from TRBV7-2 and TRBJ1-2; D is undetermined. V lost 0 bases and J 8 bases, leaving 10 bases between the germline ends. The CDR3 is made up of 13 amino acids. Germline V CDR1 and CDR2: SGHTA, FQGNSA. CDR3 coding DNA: TGTGCCAGCAGCTTAGCGTCTCCGGGGGGCTACACCTTC. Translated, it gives CASSLASPGGYTF. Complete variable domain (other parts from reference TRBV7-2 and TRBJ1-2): GAGVSQSPSNKVTEKGKDVELRCDPISGHTALYWYRQSLGQGLEFLIYFQGNSAPDKSGLPSDRFSAERTGGSVSTLTIQRTQQEDSAVYLCASSLASPGGYTFGSGTRLTVV.

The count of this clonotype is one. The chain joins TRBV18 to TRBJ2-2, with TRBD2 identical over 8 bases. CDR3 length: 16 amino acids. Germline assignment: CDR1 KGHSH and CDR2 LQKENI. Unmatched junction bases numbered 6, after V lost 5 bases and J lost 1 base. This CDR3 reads CASSAVAGRNTGELFF. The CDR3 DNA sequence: TGTGCCAGCTCAGCGGTAGCGGGAAGGAACACCGGGGAGCTGTTTTTT.

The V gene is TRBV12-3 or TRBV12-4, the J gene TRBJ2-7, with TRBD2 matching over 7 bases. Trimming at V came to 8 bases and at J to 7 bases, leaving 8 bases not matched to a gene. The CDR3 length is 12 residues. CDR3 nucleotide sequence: TGTGCCAGCGACCTCGGGGGGTCAGAGCAGTACTTC. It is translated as CASDLGGSEQYF.

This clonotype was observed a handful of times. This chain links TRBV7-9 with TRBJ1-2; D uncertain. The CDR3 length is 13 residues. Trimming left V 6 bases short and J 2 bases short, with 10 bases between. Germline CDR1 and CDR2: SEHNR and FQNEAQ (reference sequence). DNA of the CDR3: TGTGCCAGCAGTCTAGACGTAAACTATGGCTACACCTTC. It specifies CASSLDVNYGYTF.

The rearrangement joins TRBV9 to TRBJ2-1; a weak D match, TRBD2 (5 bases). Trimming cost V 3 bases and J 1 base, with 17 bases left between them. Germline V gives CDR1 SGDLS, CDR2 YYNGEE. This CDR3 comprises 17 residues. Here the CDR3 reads CASSAFPGSLSYNEQFF. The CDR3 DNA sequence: TGTGCCAGCAGCGCCTTTCCGGGGTCCTTGTCCTACAATGAGCAGTTCTTC.

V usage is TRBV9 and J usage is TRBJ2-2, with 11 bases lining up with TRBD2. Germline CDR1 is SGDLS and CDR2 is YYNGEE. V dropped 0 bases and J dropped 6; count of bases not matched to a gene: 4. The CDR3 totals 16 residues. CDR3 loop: CASSVVTSGRAGELFF. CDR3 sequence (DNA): TGTGCCAGCAGCGTAGTCACTAGCGGGAGAGCCGGGGAGCTGTTTTTT.

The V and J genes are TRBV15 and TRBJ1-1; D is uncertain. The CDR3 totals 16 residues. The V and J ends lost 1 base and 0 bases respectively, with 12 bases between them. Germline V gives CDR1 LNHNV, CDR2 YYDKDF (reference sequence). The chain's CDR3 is CATSRGAASMNTEAFF. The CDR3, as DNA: TGTGCCACCAGCAGAGGGGCAGCTAGTATGAACACTGAAGCTTTCTTT.

The CDR3, as DNA: TGCGCCAGCAGCCAAGATCGGGTCACCGGGGAGCTGTTTTTT. The encoded protein is CASSQDRVTGELFF. The chain recombines TRBV4-3 with TRBJ2-2; D is unclear. Germline CDR1 is LGHNA and CDR2 is YSLEER. The V and J ends lost 0 bases and 4 bases respectively, with 6 bases between them. CDR3 size: 14 residues.

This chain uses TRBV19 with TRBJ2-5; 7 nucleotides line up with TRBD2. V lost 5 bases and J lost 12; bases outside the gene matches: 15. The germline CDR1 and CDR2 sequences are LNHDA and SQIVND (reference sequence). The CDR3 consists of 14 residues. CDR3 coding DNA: TGTGCCAGTAGTCCCCGGACTAGTTCTCCCTCTAAGTACTTC. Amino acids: CASSPRTSSPSKYF.

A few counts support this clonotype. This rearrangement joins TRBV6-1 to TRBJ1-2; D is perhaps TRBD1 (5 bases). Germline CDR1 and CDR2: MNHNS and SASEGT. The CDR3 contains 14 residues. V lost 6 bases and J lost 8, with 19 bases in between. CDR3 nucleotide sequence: TGTGCCAGCAGCAGGGACTTCGGGGAAGGAGGCTACACCTTC. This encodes CASSRDFGEGGYTF.

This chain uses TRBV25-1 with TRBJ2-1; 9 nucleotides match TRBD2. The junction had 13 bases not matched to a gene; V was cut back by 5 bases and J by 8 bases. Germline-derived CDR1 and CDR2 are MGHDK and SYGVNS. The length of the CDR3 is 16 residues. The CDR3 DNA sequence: TGTGCCAGCAGTCCGCGAGTAGCGGGAGTGTCCCATGAGCAGTTCTTC. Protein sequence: CASSPRVAGVSHEQFF.

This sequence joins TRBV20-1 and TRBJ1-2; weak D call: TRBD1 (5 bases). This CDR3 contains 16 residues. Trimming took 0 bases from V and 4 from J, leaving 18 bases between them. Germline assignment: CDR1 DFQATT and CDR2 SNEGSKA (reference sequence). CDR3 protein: CSARDVGEGSTYGYTF. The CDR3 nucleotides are TGCAGTGCTAGAGATGTCGGAGAGGGGAGCACCTATGGCTACACCTTC.

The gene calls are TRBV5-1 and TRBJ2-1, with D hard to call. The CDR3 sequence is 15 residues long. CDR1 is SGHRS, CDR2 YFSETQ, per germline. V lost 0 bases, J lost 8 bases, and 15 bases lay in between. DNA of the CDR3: TGCGCCAGCAGCTTGGCCGGCCATTTGAGCGATGAGCAGTTCTTC. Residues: CASSLAGHLSDEQFF.

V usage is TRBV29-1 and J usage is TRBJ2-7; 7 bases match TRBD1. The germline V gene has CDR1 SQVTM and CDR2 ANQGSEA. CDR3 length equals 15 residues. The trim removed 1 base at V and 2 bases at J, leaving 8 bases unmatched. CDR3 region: CSVEGTGAETYEQYF. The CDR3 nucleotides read TGCAGCGTTGAAGGGACAGGCGCCGAAACCTACGAGCAGTACTTC.

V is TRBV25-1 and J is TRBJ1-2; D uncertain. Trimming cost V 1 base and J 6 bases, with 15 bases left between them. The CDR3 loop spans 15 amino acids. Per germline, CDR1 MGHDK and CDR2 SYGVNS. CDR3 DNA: TGTGCCAGCAGTGAATCAGGCCAGACCATCCATGGCTACACCTTC. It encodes CASSESGQTIHGYTF.

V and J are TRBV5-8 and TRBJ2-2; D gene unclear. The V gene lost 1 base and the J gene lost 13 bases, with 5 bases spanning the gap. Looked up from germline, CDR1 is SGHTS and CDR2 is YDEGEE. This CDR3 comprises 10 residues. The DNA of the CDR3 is TGTGCCAGCAGCTTGTTCCGGCTGTTTTTT. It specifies CASSLFRLFF.